This T cell receptor (beta chain) was recorded in a study of cytomegalovirus exposure and HLA in healthy donors. At the level of the study: The early release's HLA-typed donors yielded 78 million or so unique TCRs. Findings of the study overall: Specific recognition of CMV antigens was confirmed in vitro for a few chains (all CMV-associated).

A word on this clone: As yet, its antigen is unknown.

The PCR had 60 Vbeta and 13 Jbeta primers. Assay: immunoSEQ multiplex PCR; the TCRdb copy retains only in-frame clones and omits some. The data show over 150,000 clones, around 85% seen once. Sequencing was performed on PBMCs. This TCR was sampled from a human donor in good health.

The CDR3 sequence: CARKPTGARGNEKLFF. In nucleotides, the CDR3 is TGTGCCAGAAAACCGACGGGCGCCAGGGGAAATGAAAAACTGTTTTTT. The rearrangement uses TRBV5-4 and TRBJ1-4, with D possibly TRBD1 on 6 matching bases. Trimming left V 8 bases short and J 5 bases short, with 22 bases between. The CDR3 extends over 16 amino acids. Germline loops: CDR1 SGHNT, CDR2 YYREEE (reference sequence).